Listed below are T cell receptor beta chains from one sample, sequenced in a study of beta chain features in type 1 diabetes. Only in-frame clones appear in the TCRdb table, and some are missing; sequencing was by immunoSEQ multiplex PCR. The profile shows hundreds of thousands of clones, around an eighth of them singletons. The sequenced material came from naive CD4+ T cells from blood. All receptors come from a man between 18 and 35 years old with type 1 diabetes. CDR3s include the opening cysteine and the closing phenylalanine or tryptophan. D genes are given only for firm matches. Where a row states a size, it is once, few, many or the class of an expanded clone; other rows omit it.

D gene	V gene	J gene	clone size	CDR3 DNA	CDR3 protein
NA	TRBV29-1	TRBJ1-1	NA	TGCAGCCCGTCGTTCGGGTTCACTGAAGCTTTCTTT	CSPSFGFTEAFF
TRBD1	TRBV4-1	TRBJ2-5	NA	TGCGCCAGCAGCCAAGATCACGATACCTCCTCTCACAGGGGGCGCAGGGAGACCCAGTACTTC	CASSQDHDTSSHRGRRETQYF
NA	TRBV11-2	TRBJ1-1	NA	TGTGCCAGCAGCCAACGCGAGACCAGAGAAGCTTTCTTT	CASSQRETREAFF
NA	TRBV9	TRBJ2-3	NA	TGTGCCAGCAGCCCAGGGTTGGGGGCAGATACGCAGTATTTT	CASSPGLGADTQYF
NA	TRBV10-3	TRBJ2-7	NA	TGTGCCATCAGTGAAGGCGCTGGGCCGTTACAGAGGTACGAGCAGTACTTC	CAISEGAGPLQRYEQYF
NA	TRBV4-1	TRBJ2-2	few	TGCGCCAGCAGCTCCTCCGGGCACCCGGGGAGTACCGGGGAGCTGTTTTTT	CASSSSGHPGSTGELFF
TRBD1	TRBV14	TRBJ2-1	NA	TGTGCCAGCAGCCGGGACAGGGCCAACAATGAGCAGTTCTTC	CASSRDRANNEQFF
NA	TRBV5-6	TRBJ1-4	few	TGTGCCAGCAGCTACCTCGGACGGAGTAATGAAAAACTGTTTTTT	CASSYLGRSNEKLFF
NA	TRBV10-3	TRBJ2-1	NA	TGTGCCATCAGCCCTAGCAGCTTAGGCGATGAGCAGTTCTTC	CAISPSSLGDEQFF
TRBD1	TRBV28	TRBJ2-3	few	TGTGCCAGCAGTTTATCTGGACAGGGCAAAAATACGCAGTATTTT	CASSLSGQGKNTQYF
NA	TRBV30	TRBJ1-4	NA	TGTGCCTCGTCGGACAGCCCGGAAAAACTGTTTTTT	CASSDSPEKLFF
NA	TRBV14	TRBJ1-2	NA	TGTGCCAGCAGCCAAGTCGCAACCTATGGCTACACCTTC	CASSQVATYGYTF
TRBD1	TRBV29-1	TRBJ2-3	NA	TGCAGCGTTGAAGAGCAGGGGGCGGGAGATACGCAGTATTTT	CSVEEQGAGDTQYF
NA	TRBV2	TRBJ2-5	few	TGTGCCAGCGCACTCGCAAACCAAGAGACCCAGTACTTC	CASALANQETQYF
NA	TRBV30	TRBJ1-5	NA	TGTGCCTGGAGTCTGGAAGGGAATCAGCCCCAGCATTTT	CAWSLEGNQPQHF
NA	TRBV7-8	TRBJ2-6	few	TGTGCCAGCCTCCGGGACACCAGCAGAGCGCTCTCTGGGGCCAACGTCCTGACTTTC	CASLRDTSRALSGANVLTF
TRBD1	TRBV6-6	TRBJ2-7	NA	TGTGCCAGCAGTTGGGGACAGGGGATAAGGTACGAGCAGTACTTC	CASSWGQGIRYEQYF
NA	TRBV15	TRBJ2-5	few	TGTGCCACCAGCAGAGAGGCGGCTTTCCAAGAGACCCAGTACTTC	CATSREAAFQETQYF
NA	TRBV4-2	TRBJ2-4	NA	TGTGCCAGCAGCCAAGAGGACATAGCCAAAAACATTCAGTACTTC	CASSQEDIAKNIQYF
TRBD2	TRBV7-9	TRBJ2-5	NA	TGTGCCAGCAGCCCTAGCGGGGGGGCACAAGAGACCCAGTACTTC	CASSPSGGAQETQYF
TRBD2	TRBV5-4	TRBJ2-3	NA	TGTGCCAGCTCCGGGGGGACTACCACAGATACGCAGTATTTT	CASSGGTTTDTQYF
NA	TRBV7-7	TRBJ2-3	NA	TGTGCTAGCAGCTTAGCATTCATGGATACGCAGTATTTT	CASSLAFMDTQYF
NA	TRBV20-1	TRBJ2-7	few	TGCAGTGCCAGTCTCGACTACGAGCAGTACTTC	CSASLDYEQYF
TRBD2	TRBV13	TRBJ2-7	NA	TGTGCCAGCAGCATCACTAGCGGGGGACCCTACGAGCAGTACTTC	CASSITSGGPYEQYF
NA	TRBV6-5	TRBJ1-5	NA	TGTGCCAGCAACTTCGAGTGGAATCAGCCCCAGCATTTT	CASNFEWNQPQHF
NA	TRBV5-6	TRBJ1-2	few	TGTGCCAGCAGTTTACAGAATACTAACTATGGCTACACCTTC	CASSLQNTNYGYTF
NA	TRBV5-4	TRBJ2-1	NA	TGTGCCAGCAGCTTGGGACTCCCTGAGCAGTTCTTC	CASSLGLPEQFF
NA	TRBV5-4	TRBJ1-1	NA	TGTGCCAGCAGCTTGCCCAAGGACATGAACACTGAAGCTTTCTTT	CASSLPKDMNTEAFF
TRBD1	TRBV9	TRBJ2-7	few	TGTGCCAGCACCCAAAGGGGGCAGCGTGGGGAGCAGTACTTC	CASTQRGQRGEQYF
NA	TRBV5-8	TRBJ1-1	NA	TGTGCCAGCAGCTTGGGGTTTGGGACTGAAGCTTTCTTT	CASSLGFGTEAFF
TRBD2	TRBV27	TRBJ2-3	few	TGTGCCAGCAGTTTCCCCTTCAGCGGGAGGGTTTTAAATACGCAGTATTTT	CASSFPFSGRVLNTQYF
NA	TRBV30	TRBJ2-3	NA	TGTGCCTGGCAAACAGGGCCAGATACGCAGTATTTT	CAWQTGPDTQYF
NA	TRBV30	TRBJ1-5	few	TGTGCCTGGTCCGGACGGATCAATCAGCCCCAGCATTTT	CAWSGRINQPQHF
TRBD1	TRBV7-3	TRBJ2-7	NA	TGTGCCAGCAGCTTGGACAGGCTAAACTACGAGCAGTACTTC	CASSLDRLNYEQYF
NA	TRBV30	TRBJ2-3	NA	TGTGCCTGGAGTGCGTCCTCGGTCACAGATACGCAGTATTTT	CAWSASSVTDTQYF
NA	TRBV7-2	TRBJ1-1	few	TGTGCCAGCAGCTCCAGGGTCAACACTGAAGCTTTCTTT	CASSSRVNTEAFF
TRBD1	TRBV10-3	TRBJ2-7	NA	TGTGCCATCAGTGAGTCGCGGCAGGGGGACAACGAGCAGTACTTC	CAISESRQGDNEQYF
NA	TRBV28	TRBJ2-7	NA	TGTGCCACCCGAGGGGGGGGCTCCTACGAGCAGTACTTC	CATRGGGSYEQYF
NA	TRBV9	TRBJ1-1	NA	TGTGCCAGCAGCGTAGCTTGGGACACTGAAGCTTTCTTT	CASSVAWDTEAFF
NA	TRBV25-1	TRBJ2-7	NA	TGTGCCAGCAGTGAATGGGCAGGGCCCGAGCAGTACTTC	CASSEWAGPEQYF
NA	TRBV30	TRBJ2-3	few	TGTGCCTGGAGTGGGGTCTCCACAGATACGCAGTATTTT	CAWSGVSTDTQYF
TRBD1	TRBV28	TRBJ2-7	NA	TGTGCCAGCAGCCCCGCAGTGGGCAGGGGGTTCAACGAGCAGTACTTC	CASSPAVGRGFNEQYF
TRBD2	TRBV5-1	TRBJ2-1	NA	TGCGCCAGCAGCGTAACTAGCGAGGCTTACAATGAGCAGTTCTTC	CASSVTSEAYNEQFF
NA	TRBV2	TRBJ1-1	few	TGTGCCAGCAGGGTAGGGTTGAACACTGAAGCTTTCTTT	CASRVGLNTEAFF
NA	TRBV10-1	TRBJ2-3	few	TGCGCCAGCAGTGGCCCTGGCTATACGCAGTATTTT	CASSGPGYTQYF
NA	TRBV30	TRBJ2-2	NA	TGTGCCTGGAGTGTAGGCCCAAACACCGGGGAGCTGTTTTTT	CAWSVGPNTGELFF
NA	TRBV28	TRBJ2-2	few	TGTGCCAGCAGTTTAGGGGTTTCCCCGAACACCGGGGAGCTGTTTTTT	CASSLGVSPNTGELFF
NA	TRBV4-3	TRBJ2-3	few	TGCGCCAGCAGCCTCGACCTCCGTACAACAGATACGCAGTATTTT	CASSLDLRTTDTQYF
NA	TRBV25-1	TRBJ1-2	few	TGTGCCAGCAGTGAGTACGGGATATATGGCTACACCTTC	CASSEYGIYGYTF
NA	TRBV10-3	TRBJ1-6	once	TGTGCCATCAGGCTCCAGGGGTTTTATAATTCACCCCTCCACTTT	CAIRLQGFYNSPLHF